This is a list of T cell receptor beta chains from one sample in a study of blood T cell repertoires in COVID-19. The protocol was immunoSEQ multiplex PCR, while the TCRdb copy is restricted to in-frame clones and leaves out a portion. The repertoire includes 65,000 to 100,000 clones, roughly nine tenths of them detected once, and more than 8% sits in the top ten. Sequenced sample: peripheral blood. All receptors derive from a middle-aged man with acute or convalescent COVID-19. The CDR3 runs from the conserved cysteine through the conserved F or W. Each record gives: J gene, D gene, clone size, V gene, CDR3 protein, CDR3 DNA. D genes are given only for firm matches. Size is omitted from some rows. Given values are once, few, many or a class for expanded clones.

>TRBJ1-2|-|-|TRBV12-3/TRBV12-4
CASSPGTPYGYTF
TGTGCCAGCAGCCCCGGGACACCCTATGGCTACACCTTC
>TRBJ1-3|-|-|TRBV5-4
CASSLLTASTPGNTIYF
TGTGCCAGCAGCTTGTTAACAGCCAGTACACCGGGAAACACCATATATTTT
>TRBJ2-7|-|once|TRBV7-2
CASSFLFTYEQYF
TGTGCCAGCAGCTTCCTTTTTACCTACGAGCAGTACTTC
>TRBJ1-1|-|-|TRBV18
CASSRTENTEAFF
TGTGCCAGCTCGCGCACAGAAAACACTGAAGCTTTCTTT
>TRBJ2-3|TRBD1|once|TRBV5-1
CASSLEGDRRTDTQYF
TGCGCCAGCAGCTTGGAGGGGGACAGGCGCACAGATACGCAGTATTTT
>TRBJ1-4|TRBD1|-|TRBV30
CAWSVQGGGSELFF
TGTGCCTGGAGTGTACAAGGGGGCGGATCAGAACTGTTTTTT
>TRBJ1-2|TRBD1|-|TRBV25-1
CASSHGQGKYGYTF
TGTGCCAGCAGTCACGGACAGGGAAAGTATGGCTACACCTTC
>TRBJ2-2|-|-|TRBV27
CASRLWTVLNTGELFF
TGTGCCAGCAGACTCTGGACAGTCCTTAACACCGGGGAGCTGTTTTTT
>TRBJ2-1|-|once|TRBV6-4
CASSAGSEQFF
TGTGCCAGCAGTGCGGGTTCCGAGCAGTTCTTC
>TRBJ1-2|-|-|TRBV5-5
CASSVQGGERGYTF
TGTGCCAGCAGTGTACAGGGAGGGGAACGTGGCTACACCTTC
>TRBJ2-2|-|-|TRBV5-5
CASSLRAGGHWELFF
TGTGCCAGCAGCTTGAGAGCGGGCGGGCACTGGGAGCTGTTTTTT
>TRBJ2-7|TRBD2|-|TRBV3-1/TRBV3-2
CASSQGGLAGRYEQYF
TGTGCCAGCAGCCAAGGAGGGCTAGCGGGGAGATACGAGCAGTACTTC
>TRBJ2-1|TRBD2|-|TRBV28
CASTRGGPQPHNEQFF
TGTGCCAGCACCCGGGGGGGGCCACAGCCGCACAATGAGCAGTTCTTC
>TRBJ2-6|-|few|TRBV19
CASSIFAVGAGANVLTF
TGTGCCAGTAGTATTTTTGCAGTGGGAGCTGGGGCCAACGTCCTGACTTTC
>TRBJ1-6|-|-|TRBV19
CASSGTWTSYNSPLHF
TGTGCCAGTAGTGGAACCTGGACTTCCTATAATTCACCCCTCCACTTT
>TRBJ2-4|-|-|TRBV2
CASSQTVAAKNIQYF
TGTGCCAGCAGCCAAACAGTGGCGGCCAAAAACATTCAGTACTTC
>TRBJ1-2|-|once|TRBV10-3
CAISEWQVYGYTF
TGTGCCATCAGTGAGTGGCAGGTCTATGGCTACACCTTC
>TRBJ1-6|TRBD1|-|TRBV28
CASRPRTGGVDNSPLHF
TGTGCCAGCAGACCCCGGACAGGGGGTGTCGATAATTCACCCCTCCACTTT
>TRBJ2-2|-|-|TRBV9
CASSVEASNTGELFF
TGTGCCAGCAGCGTAGAAGCGTCGAACACCGGGGAGCTGTTTTTT
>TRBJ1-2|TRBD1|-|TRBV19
CASRTGNYGYTF
TGTGCCAGTCGGACAGGAAACTATGGCTACACCTTC
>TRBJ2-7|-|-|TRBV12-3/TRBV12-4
CASSTYSLWEQYF
TGTGCCAGCAGCACTTACAGCTTATGGGAGCAGTACTTC
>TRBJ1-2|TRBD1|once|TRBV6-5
CASSYLTGGESGYTF
TGTGCCAGCAGTTACTTGACAGGGGGCGAGAGTGGCTACACCTTC
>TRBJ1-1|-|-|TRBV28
CASSSRTEAFF
TGTGCCAGCAGTTCCCGTACTGAAGCTTTCTTT
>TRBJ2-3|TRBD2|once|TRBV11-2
CASSYQRGRGDTQYF
TGTGCCAGCAGCTATCAGCGGGGCCGGGGAGATACGCAGTATTTT
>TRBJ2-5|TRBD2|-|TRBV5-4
CASSSVQRGERETQYF
TGTGCCAGCAGCTCCGTGCAGCGGGGGGAGCGAGAGACCCAGTACTTC
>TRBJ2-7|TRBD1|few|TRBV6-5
CASRDRVHEQYF
TGTGCCAGCAGGGACAGGGTTCACGAGCAGTACTTC
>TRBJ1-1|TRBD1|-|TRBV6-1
CASSEDRGNTEAFF
TGTGCCAGCAGTGAGGACAGGGGAAACACTGAAGCTTTCTTT
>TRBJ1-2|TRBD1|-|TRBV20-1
CSALDRGSYTF
TGCAGTGCGCTAGACAGGGGGAGCTACACCTTC
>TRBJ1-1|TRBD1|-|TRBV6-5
CASSSGTGKDTFF
TGTGCCAGCAGTTCCGGGACAGGGAAGGATACTTTCTTT
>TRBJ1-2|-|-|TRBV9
CASSPGQANYGYTF
TGTGCCAGCAGCCCCGGTCAAGCTAACTATGGCTACACCTTC
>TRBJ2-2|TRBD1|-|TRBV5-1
CASSRVPDRDTGELFF
TGCGCCAGCAGCAGAGTACCGGACAGGGACACCGGGGAGCTGTTTTTT
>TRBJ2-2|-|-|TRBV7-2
CASSLVAGAGTGELFF
TGTGCCAGCAGCTTAGTGGCGGGGGCCGGCACCGGGGAGCTGTTTTTT
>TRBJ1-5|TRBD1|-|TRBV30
CAWSSDRGQPQHF
TGTGCCTGGAGTTCCGACAGGGGACAGCCCCAGCATTTT
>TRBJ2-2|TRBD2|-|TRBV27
CASKLAGGNTGELFF
TGTGCCAGCAAACTCGCGGGGGGTAACACCGGGGAGCTGTTTTTT
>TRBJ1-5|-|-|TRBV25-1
CASPRVNQPQHF
TGTGCCAGCCCCAGGGTTAATCAGCCCCAGCATTTT
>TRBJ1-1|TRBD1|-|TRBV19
CASSATGIATEAFF
TGTGCCAGTAGTGCGACAGGGATTGCAACTGAAGCTTTCTTT
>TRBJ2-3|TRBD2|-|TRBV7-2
CASSLSSLAGSTDTQYF
TGTGCCAGCAGCTTATCTTCACTAGCGGGTAGCACAGATACGCAGTATTTT
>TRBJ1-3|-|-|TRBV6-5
CASRPTGDSGNTIYF
TGTGCCAGCAGACCGACAGGAGACTCTGGAAACACCATATATTTT
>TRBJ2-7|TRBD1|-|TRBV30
CACPTDRDYHEQYF
TGTGCCTGCCCTACGGACAGGGATTACCACGAGCAGTACTTC
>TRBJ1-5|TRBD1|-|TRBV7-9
CASSTQGNNQPQHF
TGTGCCAGCAGCACACAGGGGAACAATCAGCCCCAGCATTTT
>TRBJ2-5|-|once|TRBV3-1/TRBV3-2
CASSQDPGSSETQYF
TGTGCCAGCAGCCAAGATCCTGGTAGTTCGGAGACCCAGTACTTC
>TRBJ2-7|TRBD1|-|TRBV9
CASSSTDRGAYEQYF
TGTGCCAGCAGTTCCACCGACAGGGGCGCCTACGAGCAGTACTTC
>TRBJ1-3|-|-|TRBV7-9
CASSSLESGNTIYF
TGTGCCAGCAGCTCACTGGAGTCGGGTAACACCATATATTTT
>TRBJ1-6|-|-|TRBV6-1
CASSERTVDNSPLHF
TGTGCCAGCAGTGAACGCACTGTCGATAATTCACCCCTCCACTTT
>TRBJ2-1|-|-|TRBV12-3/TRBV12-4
CASALVGENEQFF
TGTGCCAGCGCCCTCGTCGGGGAGAATGAGCAGTTCTTC
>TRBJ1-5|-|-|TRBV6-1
CASSESGVRNQPQHF
TGTGCCAGCAGTGAATCGGGGGTTCGCAATCAGCCCCAGCATTTT
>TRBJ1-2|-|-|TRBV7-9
CASRPDSSNGYTF
TGTGCCAGCAGACCTGACAGCTCGAATGGCTACACCTTC
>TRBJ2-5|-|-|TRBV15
CATSRKEAWGVGETQYF
TGTGCCACCAGCCGCAAAGAGGCCTGGGGAGTGGGGGAGACCCAGTACTTC
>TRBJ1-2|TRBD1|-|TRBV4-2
CASSRGQGAYYGYTF
TGTGCCAGCAGCCGGGGACAGGGGGCTTACTATGGCTACACCTTC
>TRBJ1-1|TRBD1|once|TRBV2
CASSGGRGEAFF
TGTGCCAGCAGTGGGGGCAGGGGGGAAGCTTTCTTT
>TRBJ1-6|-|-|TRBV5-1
CASSLEGFDESPLHF
TGCGCCAGCAGCTTGGAGGGGTTCGATGAGTCACCCCTCCACTTT